The 31 T cell receptor beta chains presented below share a single source sample, sequenced in a study of CXCR3-negative and CXCR3-positive naive CD8 T cells. Libraries of TRB cDNA were made by 5' RACE and carried UMIs. With the 5' RACE reads reprocessed, TCRdb shows one record per CDR3 protein and no DNA. This sample's table reports fewer than 10,000 distinct CDR3 sequences. The sample consisted of naive CXCR3- CD8+ T cells from blood. Subset given: CD45RO-CCR7+CD27+CD95- naive CD8+ T cells lacking CXCR3 (TNR3-). The receptor source for this set is a human donor in good health. Some clones in this sample may be carry-over from other donors' samples.

This clonotype is labeled medium-sized (0.01 to 0.1%) based on frequency. The rearrangement links TRBV25-1 to TRBJ2-7. The germline gives CDR1 MGHDK, CDR2 SYGVNS. The CDR3 is made up of 12 amino acids. The CDR3 is CASSPDIYEQYF.

This chain uses TRBV29-1 with TRBJ2-2; TCRdb picks TRBD1, but there is no DNA to check that call. In germline, CDR1 is SQVTM, CDR2 ANQGSEA. The CDR3 sequence is 12 residues long. The chain's CDR3 is CSVLLGVGELFF.

J is TRBJ2-7 and V is TRBV21-1; TCRdb's assignment of TRBD1 cannot be checked, as there is no DNA. TRBV21-1 constitutes a pseudogene. This CDR3 comprises 15 residues. The CDR3 loop reads CASSLPGQGDYEQYF.

The V and J genes are TRBV4-3 and TRBJ2-1; TCRdb calls TRBD2, which cannot be checked without DNA. Per germline, CDR1 LGHNA and CDR2 YSLEER. The length of the CDR3 is 17 residues. The CDR3 loop reads CASSQDGTSGRGAEQFF.

This CDR3 reads CSVVSENYNEQFF. V gene TRBV29-1 combines with J gene TRBJ2-1. Germline V CDR1 and CDR2: SQVTM, ANQGSEA. The CDR3 sequence is 13 residues long.

This clonotype ranks as medium-sized in terms of frequency. The chain is built from TRBV20-1 and TRBJ1-5. The germline V gene has CDR1 DFQATT and CDR2 SNEGSKA (reference sequence). The CDR3 length is 16 residues. The CDR3 region is CSARDLAPASNQPQHF.

The chain joins TRBV6-2 or TRBV6-3 to TRBJ1-1. Germline CDR1 MNHEY, CDR2 SVGEGT. This CDR3 spans 13 amino acids. CDR3 sequence: CASSYSRNTEAFF.

The rearrangement links TRBV29-1 to TRBJ2-1; as DNA is missing, the TRBD2 call by TCRdb cannot be tested. CDR3 size: 16 residues. CDR1 and CDR2 (germline): SQVTM, ANQGSEA. CDR3 protein: CSLSAPSAGIWNEQFF.

The chain couples TRBV7-8 to TRBJ2-5. The germline CDR1 and CDR2 sequences are SGHVS and FQNEAQ. CDR3 length equals 13 residues. CDR3 region: CASSLAVEETQYF.

This clonotype is labeled medium-sized (0.01 to 0.1%) based on frequency. V and J are TRBV12-3 or TRBV12-4 and TRBJ2-1; checking the TCRdb D call of TRBD1 is not possible without DNA. This CDR3 has 15 residues. The CDR3 is CASSPPGTGKHEQFF.

The chain carries TRBV3-1 and TRBJ2-1. There are 13 residues in the CDR3. Germline assignment: CDR1 LGHDT and CDR2 YNNKEL (reference sequence). The CDR3 protein is CASSQDRSGFAFF.

This chain connects TRBV5-5 to TRBJ1-5. Per the germline V gene, CDR1 is SGHKS and CDR2 is YYEKEE (reference sequence). The CDR3 covers 15 residues. Here the CDR3 reads CASSLLGYSNQPQHF.

Considering frequency, this clonotype is medium-sized. The CDR3 loop is CASSLRGMSSYNEQFF. The chain couples TRBV5-1 to TRBJ2-1; TCRdb reports TRBD1, a call that lacks DNA to check it against. Germline V gene lookup returns CDR1 SGHRS and CDR2 YFSETQ. The CDR3 extends over 16 amino acids. Complete variable domain (other parts from reference TRBV5-1 and TRBJ2-1): KAGVTQTPRYLIKTRGQQVTLSCSPISGHRSVSWYQQTPGQGLQFLFEYFSETQRNKGNFPGRFSGRQFSNSRSEMNVSTLELGDSALYLCASSLRGMSSYNEQFFGPGTRLTVL.

V and J are TRBV28 and TRBJ1-6; TCRdb's D call, TRBD1, is unchecked because there is no DNA. CDR1 MDHEN and CDR2 SYDVKM come from the germline V gene. This CDR3 spans 14 amino acids. The CDR3 region is CASSPRGGGSPLHF.

This clonotype is identified as medium-sized from frequency. The genes are TRBV5-1 and TRBJ1-2; the D gene TCRdb calls, TRBD1, cannot be checked with no DNA. The CDR3 consists of 14 residues. The V gene's germline CDR1 is SGHRS and CDR2 YFSETQ. CDR3 sequence: CASSLAQQGNGYTF. Supplemented by reference TRBV5-1 and TRBJ1-2, the full variable domain reads KAGVTQTPRYLIKTRGQQVTLSCSPISGHRSVSWYQQTPGQGLQFLFEYFSETQRNKGNFPGRFSGRQFSNSRSEMNVSTLELGDSALYLCASSLAQQGNGYTFGSGTRLTVV.

CDR3 loop: CSARDWGDEQYF. V gene TRBV20-1 combines with J gene TRBJ2-7; the D call from TCRdb, TRBD1, cannot be confirmed without DNA. From germline, CDR1 is DFQATT and CDR2 SNEGSKA (reference sequence). The CDR3 is 12 amino acids.

This clonotype is medium-sized by frequency. V is TRBV28 and J is TRBJ1-3; there is no DNA to check the TCRdb D call of TRBD1. There are 19 residues in the CDR3. Germline assignment: CDR1 MDHEN and CDR2 SYDVKM. Here the CDR3 reads CASSLQTPYGDASGNTIYF.

This rearrangement joins TRBV19 to TRBJ1-1; TCRdb returns TRBD1, unconfirmable since there is no DNA. Germline V CDR1 and CDR2: LNHDA, SQIVND (reference sequence). This CDR3 contains 11 residues. This CDR3 reads CATTGGSEAFF. The full variable domain, its missing parts supplied by reference TRBV19 and TRBJ1-1, is DGGITQSPKYLFRKEGQNVTLSCEQNLNHDAMYWYRQDPGQGLRLIYYSQIVNDFQKGDIAEGYSVSREKKESFPLTVTSAQKNPTAFYLCATTGGSEAFFGQGTRLTVV.

This chain connects TRBV7-9 to TRBJ1-1. This CDR3 is 15 amino acids long. The germline V gene encodes CDR1 SEHNR and CDR2 FQNEAQ (reference sequence). CDR3 amino acids: CASSHLVRMNAEAFF. The full variable domain, rest sourced from reference TRBV7-9 and TRBJ1-1, is DTGVSQNPRHKITKRGQNVTFRCDPISEHNRLYWYRQTLGQGPEFLTYFQNEAQLEKSRLLSDRFSAERPKGSFSTLEIQRTEQGDSAMYLCASSHLVRMNAEAFFGQGTRLTVV.

This clonotype shows up as medium-sized by frequency. The chain is built from TRBV29-1 and TRBJ2-1; the TCRdb call, TRBD2, lacks DNA for checking. The germline V gene encodes CDR1 SQVTM and CDR2 ANQGSEA. The CDR3 has 13 residues. This chain's CDR3 is CSVRSSGSYEQFF.

Its frequency marks this clonotype as medium-sized. The gene calls are TRBV7-9 and TRBJ2-7. From germline, CDR1 is SEHNR and CDR2 FQNEAQ (reference sequence). The CDR3 extends over 13 amino acids. CDR3 residues: CASSLVDSYEQYF.

The genes are TRBV1 and TRBJ1-5; absent DNA, TCRdb's TRBD1 call cannot be checked. TRBV1 is labeled a pseudogene. CDR3 size: 16 residues. CDR3 in amino acids: CTSSQAGGGGNQPQHF.

J is TRBJ2-7 and V is TRBV14; TCRdb indicates TRBD1, and absent DNA this call remains unverified. The CDR3 is 12 residues long. CDR1 SGHDN and CDR2 FVKESK come from the germline V gene. Here the CDR3 reads CASSQTGYEQYF.

Its frequency marks this clonotype as medium-sized. The CDR3 sequence is CSVEDLTDWDTDTQYF. This chain connects TRBV29-1 to TRBJ2-3. The CDR3 runs 16 residues. Germline-derived CDR1 and CDR2 are SQVTM and ANQGSEA.

Considering frequency, this clonotype is medium-sized. The chain employs TRBV29-1 and TRBJ1-2; lacking DNA, the TRBD1 call made by TCRdb goes unchecked. CDR1 and CDR2 (germline): SQVTM, ANQGSEA. CDR3 length equals 15 residues. The CDR3 loop is CSVGPGQGSDYGYTF.

The J gene is TRBJ2-1, the V gene TRBV5-1; TCRdb lists TRBD1, though no DNA is available to test this call. CDR1 and CDR2 (germline): SGHRS, YFSETQ. The length of the CDR3 is 12 residues. The CDR3 sequence is CASSIGGNEQFF.

The rearrangement uses TRBV29-1 and TRBJ2-7; TCRdb calls TRBD2, which cannot be checked without DNA. Germline CDR1 and CDR2: SQVTM and ANQGSEA. CDR3 size: 14 residues. CDR3 residues: CSVSGREGSYEQYF.

This CDR3 reads CSVDLTDRYYTEAFF. J is TRBJ1-1 and V is TRBV29-1; TCRdb's D gene call, TRBD1, goes unchecked for lack of DNA. This CDR3 region has 15 residues. The germline V gene has CDR1 SQVTM and CDR2 ANQGSEA.

The rearrangement links TRBV6-2 or TRBV6-3 to TRBJ2-3; TCRdb proposes TRBD2, but this gene call is untestable without DNA. The CDR3 is made up of 15 amino acids. CDR1 MNHEY and CDR2 SVGEGT come from the germline V gene. This CDR3 reads CASRSTGPKTDTQYF.

This chain links TRBV5-1 with TRBJ2-7; TCRdb returns TRBD1, unconfirmable since there is no DNA. Germline CDR1 and CDR2: SGHRS and YFSETQ. This CDR3 has 12 residues. This CDR3 reads CASSPTGGGQYF.

The chain joins TRBV7-3 to TRBJ2-2; with no DNA, the TCRdb D assignment of TRBD1 cannot be verified. This CDR3 spans 15 amino acids. Germline CDR1 is SGHTA and CDR2 is FQGTGA. This CDR3 reads CASSPTGDDTGELFF.